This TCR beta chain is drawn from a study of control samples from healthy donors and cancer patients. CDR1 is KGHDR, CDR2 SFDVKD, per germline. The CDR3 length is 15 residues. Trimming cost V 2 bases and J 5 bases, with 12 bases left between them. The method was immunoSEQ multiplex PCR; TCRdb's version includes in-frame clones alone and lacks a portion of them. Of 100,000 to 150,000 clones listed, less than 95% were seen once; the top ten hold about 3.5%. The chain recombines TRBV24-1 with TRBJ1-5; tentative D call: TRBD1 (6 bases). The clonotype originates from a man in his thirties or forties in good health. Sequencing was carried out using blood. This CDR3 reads CATSDSTGYDQPQHF. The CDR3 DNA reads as TGTGCCACCAGTGATTCGACAGGTTACGATCAGCCCCAGCATTTT.